These 13 T cell receptor beta chains came from one sample sequenced in a study of vaccination and CD4 T cells after COVID-19. Stated treatment: approximately nine-day PBMC culture with coronavirus spike peptide pools or control peptides (ViraFEST assay). Their specific antigens are unknown. The Oncomine TCR Beta short-read assay was what sequenced the DNA obtained from cultured CD4+ T cells. TCRdb re-called the PCR reads with MiXCR, one entry per CDR3 protein. Here the sample spans 10,000 to 13,000 distinct CDR3 sequences, roughly 31% being singletons. Sequenced input: CD4+ T cells from blood, cultured in vitro. Receptors originate from a human donor who had recovered from COVID-19.

This rearrangement joins TRBV12-3 or TRBV12-4 to TRBJ1-6; 7 bases align to TRBD1. V dropped 5 bases and J dropped 9; count of bases not matched to a gene: 1. This CDR3 has 12 residues. The CDR3 spells CASSHRGSPLHF. The CDR3 bases are TGTGCCAGCAGTCACAGGGGTTCACCCCTCCACTTT.

This clonotype was seen a few times. The chain links TRBV7-2 to TRBJ2-1; 12 nucleotides match TRBD2. The CDR3 extends over 17 amino acids. CDR1 is SGHTA and CDR2 is FQGNSA in the germline V gene. The ends lost 1 base at V and 6 bases at J; junction bases unmatched: 7. The CDR3 protein is CASSLGPLAGGSNEQFF. Here the CDR3 DNA reads TGTGCCAGCAGCTTAGGCCCCCTAGCGGGAGGGTCCAATGAGCAGTTCTTC.

This chain links TRBV20-1 with TRBJ2-2, with no clear D. The CDR3 is 12 residues long. V lost 6 bases and J 1 base, leaving 6 bases between the germline ends. Germline CDR1 is DFQATT and CDR2 is SNEGSKA (reference sequence). The CDR3 region is CSARENTGELFF. CDR3 DNA: TGCAGTGCGCGAGAGAACACCGGGGAGCTGTTTTTT.

The chain has TRBV21-1 and TRBJ2-1; TRBD2, the table's D call, lacks a check against the DNA. TRBV21-1 constitutes a pseudogene. The CDR3 length is 16 residues. CDR3 DNA: TGTGCCAGCAGCACTCTTGGGCCCGGTGCCTACAATGAGCAGTTCTTC. It specifies CASSTLGPGAYNEQFF.

The chain is built from TRBV6-1 and TRBJ2-7, with D perhaps TRBD2 (5 bases). V lost 11 bases and J lost 4, with 15 bases in between. The V gene's germline CDR1 is MNHNS and CDR2 SASEGT. The CDR3 is made up of 12 amino acids. The CDR3 DNA sequence: TGTGCCGGTTCAGGAGGTGGGTACGAGCAGTACTTC. Residues: CAGSGGGYEQYF.

The chain recombines TRBV12-3 or TRBV12-4 with TRBJ2-2, with D uncertain. This CDR3 contains 14 residues. Trimming stripped 5 bases from V and 1 base from J, with 8 bases between. The CDR3 reads CASSLVRNTGELFF. The CDR3 bases are TGTGCCAGCAGTCTAGTACGGAACACCGGGGAGCTGTTTTTT.

V and J are TRBV20-1 and TRBJ2-1; 9 bases are a match to TRBD2. This CDR3 has 16 amino acids. Germline CDR1 is DFQATT and CDR2 is SNEGSKA (reference sequence). The junction had 10 bases not matched to a gene; V was cut back by 0 bases and J by 7 bases. The CDR3 bases are TGCAGTGCTAGAGATTCGCGGGGGGGGCTCGTTAATGAGCAGTTCTTC. This translates into CSARDSRGGLVNEQFF.

This clonotype occurred a few times. The chain recombines TRBV5-1 with TRBJ2-7, with a weak D call TRBD1 (5 bases). The germline CDR1 and CDR2 sequences are SGHRS and YFSETQ. This CDR3 is built from 13 residues. Trimming took off 0 bases at V and 4 bases at J, with 8 bases between the two ends. The CDR3 DNA follows: TGCGCCAGCAGCTTGGGACAGTTATACGAGCAGTACTTC. Amino acids: CASSLGQLYEQYF.

The chain is built from TRBV7-2 and TRBJ2-7, with TRBD2 identical over 8 bases. The CDR3 contains 15 residues. The V gene's germline CDR1 is SGHTA and CDR2 FQGNSA. Unmatched junction bases numbered 8, after V lost 3 bases and J lost 4 bases. Here the CDR3 reads CASSLSGRGVYEQYF. For the CDR3, the DNA is TGTGCCAGCAGCTTGTCGGGGCGGGGGGTTTACGAGCAGTACTTC.

This clonotype was seen a few times. The chain is built from TRBV2 and TRBJ2-7; D possibly matches TRBD1 or TRBD2 (5 bases each). CDR1 is SNHLY and CDR2 is FYNNEI in the germline V gene. Trimming removed 11 bases at V and 0 bases at J, with 14 bases between. The CDR3 spans 13 residues. The CDR3 DNA reads as TGTGCCGCTCGGGACGGAGGCTCCTACGAGCAGTACTTC. It yields the protein CAARDGGSYEQYF. Supplemented by reference TRBV2 and TRBJ2-7, the full variable domain reads EPEVTQTPSHQVTQMGQEVILRCVPISNHLYFYWYRQILGQKVEFLVSFYNNEISEKSEIFDDQFSVERPDGSNFTLKIRSTKLEDSAMYFCAARDGGSYEQYFGPGTRLTVT.

This clonotype was seen only once. In DNA, the CDR3 is TGTGCCAGCAGCTTGGGAACAAGGGGCACTGAAGCTTTCTTT. Its protein product is CASSLGTRGTEAFF. The gene calls are TRBV5-5 and TRBJ1-1; possible D gene TRBD1, 5 bases. V lost 0 bases and J lost 4, with 10 bases in between. The CDR3 runs 14 residues. Germline loops: CDR1 SGHKS, CDR2 YYEKEE (reference sequence).

V usage is TRBV19 and J usage is TRBJ1-6, with unresolved D. From germline, CDR1 is LNHDA and CDR2 SQIVND (reference sequence). This CDR3 is 15 amino acids long. Trimming removed 5 bases from V and 8 bases from J, with 16 bases in between. The CDR3 loop is CASSLEAGTDSPLHF. CDR3 DNA: TGTGCCAGTAGTCTCGAAGCGGGTACAGATTCACCCCTCCACTTT.

This clonotype was found a few times. The chain employs TRBV6-1 and TRBJ2-1; 9 nucleotides match TRBD2. The ends lost 6 bases at V and 3 bases at J; junction bases unmatched: 9. Germline loops: CDR1 MNHNS, CDR2 SASEGT. This CDR3 comprises 16 residues. For the CDR3, the DNA is TGTGCCAGCAGCGAGGAAGCGGGAGGCCTCTACAATGAGCAGTTCTTC. This codes for CASSEEAGGLYNEQFF.